The present entry profiles one TCR beta chain with its context. This entry comes from a study of blood T cell repertoires in COVID-19. V was trimmed by 3 bases and J by 2 bases, leaving 24 bases between them. The germline V gene has CDR1 SGDLS and CDR2 YYNGEE. This CDR3 contains 19 residues. Data came from immunoSEQ multiplex PCR; TCRdb stores just in-frame clones and leaves some out. The sample comprises around 320,000 clones, around 90% of which are singletons, and less than 2.5% rests with the top ten. Sequencing was done on a sample of peripheral blood. This chain connects TRBV9 to TRBJ1-3; possible D gene TRBD1, 6 bases. This sequence was found in a man aged 18 to 29 with active or convalescent COVID-19. The CDR3 sequence is CASSAHDPHRAPAGNTIYF. The CDR3 region has the DNA TGTGCCAGCAGCGCTCATGACCCCCACAGGGCCCCGGCTGGAAACACCATATATTTT.